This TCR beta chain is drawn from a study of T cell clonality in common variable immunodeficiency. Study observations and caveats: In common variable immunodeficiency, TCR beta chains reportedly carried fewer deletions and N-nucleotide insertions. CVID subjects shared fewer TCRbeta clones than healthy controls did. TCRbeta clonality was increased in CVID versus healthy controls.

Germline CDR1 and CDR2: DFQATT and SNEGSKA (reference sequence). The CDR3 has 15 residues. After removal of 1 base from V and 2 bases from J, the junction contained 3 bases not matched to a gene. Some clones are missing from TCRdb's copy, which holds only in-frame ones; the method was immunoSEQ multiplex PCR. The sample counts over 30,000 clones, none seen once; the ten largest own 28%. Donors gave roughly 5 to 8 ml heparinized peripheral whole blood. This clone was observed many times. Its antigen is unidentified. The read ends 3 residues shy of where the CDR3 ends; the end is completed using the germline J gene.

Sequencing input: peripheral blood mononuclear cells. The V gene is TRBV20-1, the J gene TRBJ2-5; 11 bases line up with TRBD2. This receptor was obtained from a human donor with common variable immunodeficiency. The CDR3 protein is CSARATSGIQETQYF. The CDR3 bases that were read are TGCAGTGCTAGAGCGACTAGCGGGATTCAAGAGACC.